These 18 T cell receptor beta chains share one sample of origin, sequenced in a study of blood T cell repertoires in COVID-19. TCRdb keeps only in-frame clones here, not all; method: immunoSEQ multiplex PCR. The profile covers roughly 250,000 clones, with 80% to 85% appearing a single time and about a sixth taken by the ten largest. The sequenced material came from peripheral blood. The receptor set was obtained from an older person with COVID-19, enrolled during active disease.

CDR3 sequence reads: CASSGQGPSGANVLTF. CDR3 bases: TGTGCCAGCAGTGGACAGGGGCCCTCTGGGGCCAACGTCCTGACTTTC. This chain joins TRBV6-1 and TRBJ2-6; 8 nucleotides align to TRBD1. The length of the CDR3 is 16 residues. The J segment lost 0 bases and the V segment lost 4 bases, leaving 2 bases of the junction unmatched. CDR1 and CDR2 from the germline V gene are MNHNS and SASEGT.

This chain joins TRBV4-3 and TRBJ1-2; 8 positions agree with TRBD1. The CDR3 runs to 15 residues. CDR1 and CDR2 from the germline V gene are LGHNA and YSLEER. V shed 2 bases and J 8 bases; nucleotides not matched to a gene: 10. The CDR3 spells CASSQHSGQGLGYTF. DNA for the CDR3: TGCGCCAGCAGCCAACATTCCGGACAGGGTTTGGGCTACACCTTC.

This chain uses TRBV19 with TRBJ1-5; D may be TRBD1 (6 bases). Per the germline V gene, CDR1 is LNHDA and CDR2 is SQIVND (reference sequence). Deletions cut 4 bases from V and 4 bases from J, with 14 bases between. CDR3 length: 15 residues. Here the CDR3 reads CASSNIRGWNQPQHF. The CDR3 nucleotides read TGTGCCAGTAGTAATATCAGGGGATGGAATCAGCCCCAGCATTTT. Using reference TRBV19 and TRBJ1-5 for the parts outside the CDR3, the full variable domain is DGGITQSPKYLFRKEGQNVTLSCEQNLNHDAMYWYRQDPGQGLRLIYYSQIVNDFQKGDIAEGYSVSREKKESFPLTVTSAQKNPTAFYLCASSNIRGWNQPQHFGDGTRLSIL.

This chain joins TRBV6-5 and TRBJ1-1; D remains ambiguous. The CDR3 covers 11 residues. Germline V gives CDR1 MNHEY, CDR2 SVGAGI. V was cut by 8 bases and J by 1 base, with 5 bases left in between. The CDR3 sequence: CASGRNTEAFF. As DNA, the CDR3 is TGTGCCAGCGGCAGGAACACTGAAGCTTTCTTT.

CDR3 DNA: TGTGCCAGCAGCCCCAGGGCAACTAATGAAAAACTGTTTTTT. This translates into CASSPRATNEKLFF. The gene calls are TRBV7-2 and TRBJ1-4, with a weak D call TRBD1 (5 bases). V lost 5 bases, J lost 0 bases, and 7 bases lay in between. In germline, CDR1 is SGHTA, CDR2 FQGNSA. The CDR3 covers 14 residues.

The chain has TRBV4-3 and TRBJ2-2; 8 nucleotides match TRBD2. J was trimmed by 4 bases and V by 1 base; bases with no gene match: 11. The germline V gene encodes CDR1 LGHNA and CDR2 YSLEER. CDR3 length: 18 amino acids. The CDR3: CASSQGYPAGDGTGELFF. The CDR3 coding sequence is TGCGCCAGCAGCCAAGGATACCCAGCGGGAGACGGCACCGGGGAGCTGTTTTTT.

The chain has TRBV28 and TRBJ2-2, with 7 bases identical to TRBD2. The CDR3 is made up of 15 amino acids. V lost 2 bases and J lost 7; bases outside the gene matches: 7. Germline V lookup: CDR1 MDHEN, CDR2 SYDVKM. This chain's CDR3 is CASSLSGMGSGELFF. CDR3 nucleotide sequence: TGTGCCAGCAGTTTAAGCGGGATGGGTAGCGGGGAGCTGTTTTTT. The complete variable domain, with remaining parts taken from reference TRBV28 and TRBJ2-2, reads DVKVTQSSRYLVKRTGEKVFLECVQDMDHENMFWYRQDPGLGLRLIYFSYDVKMKEKGDIPEGYSVSREKKERFSLILESASTNQTSMYLCASSLSGMGSGELFFGEGSRLTVL.

The chain employs TRBV7-8 and TRBJ1-5; no reliable D call. This CDR3 is 14 amino acids long. Germline V lookup: CDR1 SGHVS, CDR2 FQNEAQ. V was pared by 4 bases and J by 14 bases, with 21 bases between. The CDR3 coding sequence is TGTGCCAGCAGCTACCCCGGGCCGGAAAGCGGAAAGCATTTT. It encodes CASSYPGPESGKHF. Supplemented by reference TRBV7-8 and TRBJ1-5, the full variable domain reads GAGVSQSPRYKVAKRGQDVALRCDPISGHVSLFWYQQALGQGPEFLTYFQNEAQLDKSGLPSDRFFAERPEGSVSTLKIQRTQQEDSAVYLCASSYPGPESGKHFGDGTRLSIL.

This chain links TRBV20-1 with TRBJ1-1, with TRBD1 as a possible D gene (5 bases). CDR1 and CDR2 (germline): DFQATT, SNEGSKA (reference sequence). This CDR3 has 11 residues. Trimming pared 1 base from V and 10 bases from J, leaving 10 bases between. Written as DNA, the CDR3 is TGCAGTGCTAGAGTAGATCAGGGAGCTTTCTTT. It specifies CSARVDQGAFF.

V and J are TRBV5-8 and TRBJ1-4, with D hard to call. The V gene's germline CDR1 is SGHTS and CDR2 YDEGEE. This CDR3 spans 15 amino acids. V lost 1 base, J lost 0 bases, and 7 bases lay in between. The CDR3 loop is CASSLNGATNEKLFF. The CDR3, as DNA: TGTGCCAGCAGCTTGAACGGTGCAACTAATGAAAAACTGTTTTTT. Full variable domain (missing parts from reference TRBV5-8 and TRBJ1-4): EAGVTQSPTHLIKTRGQQATLRCSPISGHTSVYWYQQALGLGLQFLLWYDEGEERNRGNFPPRFSGRQFPNYSSELNVNALELEDSALYLCASSLNGATNEKLFFGSGTQLSVL.

In its sample, this clone was seen a few times. The chain has TRBV6-5 and TRBJ1-4; no reliable D call. This CDR3 has 15 amino acids. V lost 6 bases to trimming and J lost 6 bases, with 17 bases between them. Germline V gene sequence: CDR1 MNHEY, CDR2 SVGAGI. The CDR3, as DNA: TGTGCCAGCAGCCCCATCGACTCCTTGGATGAAAAACTGTTTTTT. It encodes CASSPIDSLDEKLFF.

Concerning this clone itself: This CDR3 is also generated by other DNA sequences in the sample. The gene calls are TRBV9 and TRBJ2-7, with 8 bases identical to TRBD2. V was pared by 0 bases and J by 3 bases, with 2 bases of the junction left unmatched. Germline CDR1 is SGDLS and CDR2 is YYNGEE. This CDR3 has 14 residues. The CDR3 is CASSVDGTSYEQYF. The CDR3 DNA reads TGTGCCAGCAGCGTAGATGGGACTAGCTACGAGCAGTACTTC. The whole variable domain, filled in from reference TRBV9 and TRBJ2-7, reads DSGVTQTPKHLITATGQRVTLRCSPRSGDLSVYWYQQSLDQGLQFLIQYYNGEERAKGNILERFSAQQFPDLHSELNLSSLELGDSALYFCASSVDGTSYEQYFGPGTRLTVT.

The V and J genes are TRBV19 and TRBJ1-5, with D hard to call. V was cut by 6 bases and J by 9 bases, with 12 bases left in between. The CDR3 loop spans 12 amino acids. Germline V gene data show CDR1 as LNHDA and CDR2 as SQIVND (reference sequence). The CDR3 DNA reads as TGTGCCAGTAGCAACAGCGGCGGGCCCCAGCATTTT. Translated, it gives CASSNSGGPQHF.

This chain links TRBV21-1 with TRBJ1-2. TRBV21-1 is classified as a pseudogene. There are 11 residues in the CDR3. The CDR3 loop reads CASLHTGGYTF. For the CDR3, the DNA is TGTGCCAGCCTCCATACGGGTGGCTACACCTTC.

The gene calls are TRBV7-2 and TRBJ2-7; 11 bases map to TRBD2. This CDR3 is 14 amino acids long. The trim removed 3 bases at V and 4 bases at J, leaving 2 bases unmatched. Germline assignment: CDR1 SGHTA and CDR2 FQGNSA. The CDR3, as DNA: TGTGCCAGCAGCTTTAGCGGGGGGGCGTACGAGCAGTACTTC. It specifies CASSFSGGAYEQYF.

The V and J genes are TRBV6-5 and TRBJ2-7; possibly TRBD1 for D (6 bases). Germline V gene sequence: CDR1 MNHEY, CDR2 SVGAGI. V lost 5 bases and J lost 3, with 17 bases in between. The CDR3 has 15 amino acids. In DNA, the CDR3 is TGTGCCAGCAGTCCTGGGATAGGGGGATTCTACGAGCAGTACTTC. Translating it yields CASSPGIGGFYEQYF.

The V call is TRBV28, the J call TRBJ1-2, with D possibly TRBD1 on 6 matching bases. Per germline, CDR1 MDHEN and CDR2 SYDVKM. The CDR3 is made up of 15 amino acids. The V end lost 5 bases, the J end lost 4 bases, and 17 bases lay between the germline ends. The CDR3 is CASSPRGGRVYGYTF. CDR3 nucleotide sequence: TGTGCCAGCAGTCCCCGAGGGGGTCGGGTCTATGGCTACACCTTC.

This clone came up a few times. The chain couples TRBV7-2 to TRBJ1-5, with D tentatively TRBD1 (5 bases). This CDR3 is 14 amino acids long. Deletions cut 4 bases from V and 7 bases from J, with 14 bases between. CDR1 is SGHTA and CDR2 is FQGNSA in the germline V gene. This CDR3 reads CASSSGGGFQPQHF. The DNA of the CDR3 is TGTGCCAGCAGCTCCGGGGGGGGGTTCCAGCCCCAGCATTTT. Full variable domain (rest looked up from reference TRBV7-2 and TRBJ1-5): GAGVSQSPSNKVTEKGKDVELRCDPISGHTALYWYRQSLGQGLEFLIYFQGNSAPDKSGLPSDRFSAERTGGSVSTLTIQRTQQEDSAVYLCASSSGGGFQPQHFGDGTRLSIL.